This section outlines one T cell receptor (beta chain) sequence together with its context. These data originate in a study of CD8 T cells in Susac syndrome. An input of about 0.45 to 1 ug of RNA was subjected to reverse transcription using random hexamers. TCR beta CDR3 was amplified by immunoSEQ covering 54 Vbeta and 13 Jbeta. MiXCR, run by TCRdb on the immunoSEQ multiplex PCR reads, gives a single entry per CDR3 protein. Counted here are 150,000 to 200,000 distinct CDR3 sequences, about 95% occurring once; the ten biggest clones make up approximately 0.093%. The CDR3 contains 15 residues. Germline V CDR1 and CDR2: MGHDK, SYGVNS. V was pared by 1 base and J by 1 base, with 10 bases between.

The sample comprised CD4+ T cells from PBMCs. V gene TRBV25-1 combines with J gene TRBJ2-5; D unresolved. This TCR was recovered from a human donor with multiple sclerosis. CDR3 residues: CASSESLQAQETQYF. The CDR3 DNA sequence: TGTGCCAGCAGTGAATCGTTGCAGGCCCAAGAGACCCAGTACTTC.